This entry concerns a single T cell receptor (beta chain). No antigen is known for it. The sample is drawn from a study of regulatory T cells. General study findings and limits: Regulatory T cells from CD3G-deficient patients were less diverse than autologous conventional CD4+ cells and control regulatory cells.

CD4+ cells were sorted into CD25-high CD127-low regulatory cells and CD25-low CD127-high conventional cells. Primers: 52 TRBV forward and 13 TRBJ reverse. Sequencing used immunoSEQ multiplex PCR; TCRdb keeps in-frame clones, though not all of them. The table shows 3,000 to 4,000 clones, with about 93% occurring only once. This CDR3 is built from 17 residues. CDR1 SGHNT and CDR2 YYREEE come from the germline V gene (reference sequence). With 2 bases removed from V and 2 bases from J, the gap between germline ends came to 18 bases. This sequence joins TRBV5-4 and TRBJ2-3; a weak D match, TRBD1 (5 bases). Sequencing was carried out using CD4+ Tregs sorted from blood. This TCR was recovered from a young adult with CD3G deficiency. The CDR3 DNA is TGTGCCAGCAGCTTCTTGACCGGACAAAAGAACACAGATACGCAGTATTTT. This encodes CASSFLTGQKNTDTQYF. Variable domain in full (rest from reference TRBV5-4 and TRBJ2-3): ETGVTQSPTHLIKTRGQQVTLRCSSQSGHNTVSWYQQALGQGPQFIFQYYREEENGRGNFPPRFSGLQFPNYSSELNVNALELDDSALYLCASSFLTGQKNTDTQYFGPGTRLTVL.